This passage covers 16 T cell receptor beta chains from one sample sequenced in a study of memory CD4+ T cells and cytomegalovirus serostatus (dated by TCRdb to 2018 to 2020). Single viable CD3+CD4+CD8-CD45RO+ cells were sorted as memory CD4+ T cells on a FACSAria II. The receptor library was made with the immunoSEQ multiplex PCR assay. TCRdb took over this immuneACCESS table, retaining in-frame rearrangements with V and J assigned. Such tables are incomplete; in checked studies, under half of the missing clones stem from an unresolved V gene, and the remainder is unexplained. The sample contains approximately 40,000 clones, around 80% of them found a single time. Together, the top ten hold roughly 6.7% of the sample. Sample: memory CD4+ T cells from blood. These receptors were taken from an adult in good health and CMV-seronegative.

This clone has only a few counts. The V call is TRBV6-1, the J call TRBJ1-1; TRBD1 agrees at 9 bases. CDR3 length: 14 amino acids. J was trimmed by 5 bases and V by 4 bases; bases with no gene match: 5. CDR1 and CDR2 from the germline V gene are MNHNS and SASEGT. The CDR3 DNA follows: TGTGCCAGCAGTGTTCAGACAGGGGGGACTGAAGCTTTCTTT. Translating gives CASSVQTGGTEAFF.

This chain links TRBV5-4 with TRBJ1-3; D unclear. Germline assignment: CDR1 SGHNT and CDR2 YYREEE (reference sequence). CDR3 length: 14 amino acids. The V end was cut by 5 bases, the J end by 0 bases, with 9 bases between. Here the CDR3 reads CASSNRNSGNTIYF. The CDR3 DNA reads as TGTGCCAGCAGTAACAGAAACTCTGGAAACACCATATATTTT.

The V and J genes are TRBV12-1 and TRBJ1-2. TRBV12-1 is a pseudogene segment. CDR3 length: 13 residues. The CDR3 coding sequence is TGTGCCAGCCCAGAGGTAGCTAACTATGGCTACACCTTC. Protein product: CASPEVANYGYTF.

This sequence joins TRBV5-5 and TRBJ1-2, with 7 bases fitting TRBD1. Germline-derived CDR1 and CDR2 are SGHKS and YYEKEE (reference sequence). Trimming took 2 bases from V and 4 from J; bases not matched to a gene: 5. This CDR3 has 14 amino acids. DNA for the CDR3: TGTGCCAGCAGCTTATCGACAGGGAGCTATGGCTACACCTTC. Amino acid sequence: CASSLSTGSYGYTF.

The count of this clone is one. The chain is built from TRBV5-1 and TRBJ2-5; TRBD2 matches at 10 bases. The CDR3 contains 18 residues. Trimming at V came to 0 bases and at J to 3 bases, leaving 11 bases not matched to a gene. Germline lookup yields CDR1 SGHRS and CDR2 YFSETQ. The CDR3 sequence is CASSLVSSGSIVEETQYF. The CDR3 DNA follows: TGCGCCAGCAGCTTGGTGTCTAGCGGGAGTATAGTTGAAGAGACCCAGTACTTC.

The rearrangement joins TRBV5-4 to TRBJ2-3; 12 bases are a match to TRBD2. In germline, CDR1 is SGHNT, CDR2 YYREEE (reference sequence). V shed 0 bases and J 1 base; nucleotides not matched to a gene: 9. There are 19 residues in the CDR3. Here the CDR3 DNA reads TGTGCCAGCAGCTTGGGGAGACTAGCGGGAGCTCTAGGCACAGATACGCAGTATTTT. The encoded protein is CASSLGRLAGALGTDTQYF.

CDR3 nucleotides: TGTGCCAGCAGCTCTACAGGGCCCCGAGGCACCGGGGAGCTGTTTTTT. Its protein product is CASSSTGPRGTGELFF. V and J are TRBV7-3 and TRBJ2-2; perhaps TRBD1 as D (6 bases). The CDR3 is 16 amino acids. Per germline, CDR1 SGHTA and CDR2 FQGTGA. V gave up 4 bases and J gave up 4 bases, with 16 bases separating them. The variable domain in full, completed from reference TRBV7-3 and TRBJ2-2, reads GAGVSQTPSNKVTEKGKYVELRCDPISGHTALYWYRQSLGQGPEFLIYFQGTGAADDSGLPNDRFFAVRPEGSVSTLKIQRTERGDSAVYLCASSSTGPRGTGELFFGEGSRLTVL.

This rearrangement joins TRBV29-1 to TRBJ1-5; 7 bases align to TRBD1. The CDR3 sequence is 12 residues long. After removal of 4 bases from V and 7 bases from J, the junction contained 4 bases not matched to a gene. Germline V gene lookup returns CDR1 SQVTM and CDR2 ANQGSEA. CDR3 loop: CSVGAGGQPQHF. In DNA form, the CDR3 reads TGCAGCGTTGGGGCAGGGGGGCAGCCCCAGCATTTT.

The V call is TRBV19, the J call TRBJ2-5; D is unresolved. The CDR3 has 13 amino acids. Germline-derived CDR1 and CDR2 are LNHDA and SQIVND (reference sequence). Deletions cut 6 bases from V and 0 bases from J, with 8 bases between. CDR3 nucleotide sequence: TGTGCCAGTAGCGATCGGTACCAAGAGACCCAGTACTTC. It encodes CASSDRYQETQYF.

The V gene is TRBV27, the J gene TRBJ2-5; tentatively, D is TRBD1 (6 bases). The CDR3 has 14 amino acids. From germline, CDR1 is MNHEY and CDR2 SMNVEV (reference sequence). The V gene lost 5 bases and the J gene lost 4 bases, with 14 bases spanning the gap. CDR3 DNA: TGTGCCAGCAGTGAGACAGGTCGAGGAGAGACCCAGTACTTC. This encodes CASSETGRGETQYF.

This chain joins TRBV7-2 and TRBJ1-1; D not resolved. Trimming left V 3 bases short and J 1 base short, with 6 bases between. CDR3 length: 13 residues. In germline, CDR1 is SGHTA, CDR2 FQGNSA. Here the CDR3 DNA reads TGTGCCAGCAGCTTTGTTGAGAACACTGAAGCTTTCTTT. Its protein product is CASSFVENTEAFF.

The DNA of the CDR3 is TGTGCCAGCAGCAATGGTATCGACAGGGTCATCGACGAGCAGTACTTC. This gives the protein CASSNGIDRVIDEQYF. The rearrangement uses TRBV21-1 and TRBJ2-7; TRBD1 is taken as the D call from the table, unchecked against the DNA. TRBV21-1 is given as a pseudogene. The CDR3 is 16 residues long.

The genes are TRBV5-1 and TRBJ2-2, with D possibly called TRBD1 or TRBD2 (6 bases each). The CDR3 contains 13 residues. Looked up from germline, CDR1 is SGHRS and CDR2 is YFSETQ. V was trimmed by 7 bases and J by 13 bases, leaving 20 bases between them. CDR3 sequence (DNA): TGCGCCAGCGGGGGGCGACAGGATCGGACGCTGTTTTTT. This gives the protein CASGGRQDRTLFF.

This chain links TRBV2 with TRBJ1-1; D is perhaps TRBD1 (5 bases). This CDR3 is 14 amino acids long. Trimming stripped 5 bases from V and 3 bases from J, with 13 bases between. Per the germline V gene, CDR1 is SNHLY and CDR2 is FYNNEI. In DNA, the CDR3 is TGTGCCAGCAGTCAGACGGGGGGGGACACTGAAGCTTTCTTT. Amino acids: CASSQTGGDTEAFF.

This clone has only one observation. This chain uses TRBV28 with TRBJ2-4; a weak D match, TRBD2 (6 bases). Germline assignment: CDR1 MDHEN and CDR2 SYDVKM. V was pared by 2 bases and J by 7 bases, with 18 bases between. This CDR3 has 16 residues. Written as DNA, the CDR3 is TGTGCCAGCAGTTTAGGGGTGCAGGAGGGTCGGAACATTCAGTACTTC. This codes for CASSLGVQEGRNIQYF.

The V call is TRBV5-6, the J call TRBJ2-7; unclear D gene. There are 11 residues in the CDR3. Germline assignment: CDR1 SGHDT and CDR2 YYEEEE. V was shortened by 4 bases and J by 3 bases, with 5 bases between the two germline ends. The CDR3: CASSRGYEQYF. Here the CDR3 DNA reads TGTGCCAGCAGCCGCGGCTACGAGCAGTACTTC.